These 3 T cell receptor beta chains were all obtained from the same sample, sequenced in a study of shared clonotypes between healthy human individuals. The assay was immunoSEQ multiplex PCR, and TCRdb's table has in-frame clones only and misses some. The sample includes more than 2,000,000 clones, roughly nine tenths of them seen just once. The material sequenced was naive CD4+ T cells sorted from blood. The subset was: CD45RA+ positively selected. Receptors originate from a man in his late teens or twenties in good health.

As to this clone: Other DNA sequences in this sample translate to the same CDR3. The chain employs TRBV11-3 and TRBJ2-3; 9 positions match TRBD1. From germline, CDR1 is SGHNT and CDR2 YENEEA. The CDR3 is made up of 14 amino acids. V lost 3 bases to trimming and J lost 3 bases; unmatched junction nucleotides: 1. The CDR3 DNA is TGTGCCAGCAGCTTGGGACAGGGTACAGATACGCAGTATTTT. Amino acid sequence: CASSLGQGTDTQYF.

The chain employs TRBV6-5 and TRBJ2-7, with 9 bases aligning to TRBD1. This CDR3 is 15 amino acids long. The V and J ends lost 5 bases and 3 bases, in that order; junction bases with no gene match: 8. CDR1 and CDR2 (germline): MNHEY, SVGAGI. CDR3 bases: TGTGCCAGCAGTCCTCGACAGGGGGAGATCTACGAGCAGTACTTC. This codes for CASSPRQGEIYEQYF.

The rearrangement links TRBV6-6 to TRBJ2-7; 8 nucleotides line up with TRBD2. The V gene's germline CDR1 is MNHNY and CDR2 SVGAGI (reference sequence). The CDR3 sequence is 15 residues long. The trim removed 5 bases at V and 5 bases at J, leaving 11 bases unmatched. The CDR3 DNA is TGTGCCAGCAGTCCCCATGGTAGCGGGAACCACGAGCAGTACTTC. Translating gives CASSPHGSGNHEQYF.